The 18 T cell receptor beta chains given below trace back to one sample, sequenced in a study of blood T cell repertoires in COVID-19. Data came from immunoSEQ multiplex PCR; TCRdb stores just in-frame clones and leaves some out. The data show about 49,000 clones, 81% seen once. The sample was peripheral blood. Every receptor here comes from a woman of 80 years or more with COVID-19, enrolled during active disease.

The gene calls are TRBV19 and TRBJ2-6; the D gene is possibly TRBD1 (5 bases). The CDR3 runs 15 residues. The V and J ends lost 7 bases and 3 bases respectively, with 13 bases between them. The germline CDR1 and CDR2 sequences are LNHDA and SQIVND (reference sequence). The DNA for the CDR3 is TGTGCCAGTACCCTCAGGGTAGATGGGGCCAACGTCCTGACTTTC. Translated: CASTLRVDGANVLTF.

The V gene is TRBV27, the J gene TRBJ1-1; D gene uncertain. Looked up from germline, CDR1 is MNHEY and CDR2 is SMNVEV (reference sequence). The CDR3 sequence is 13 residues long. With 2 bases removed from V and 5 bases from J, the gap between germline ends came to 9 bases. In DNA form, the CDR3 reads TGTGCCAGCAGTTTACGAGTGAGTACTGAAGCTTTCTTT. Translated: CASSLRVSTEAFF.

In this sample, this clone turned up once. The chain links TRBV27 to TRBJ1-1, with a possible D match to TRBD1 (5 bases). With 6 bases removed from V and 8 bases from J, the gap between germline ends came to 10 bases. Looked up from germline, CDR1 is MNHEY and CDR2 is SMNVEV (reference sequence). This CDR3 comprises 11 residues. The CDR3 protein is CASRQRTEAFF. CDR3 bases: TGTGCCAGCAGACAACGGACAGAAGCTTTCTTT.

The V call is TRBV7-9, the J call TRBJ2-1, with D unclear. Germline V gives CDR1 SEHNR, CDR2 FQNEAQ (reference sequence). Trimming pared 5 bases from V and 7 bases from J, leaving 15 bases between. The CDR3 runs 14 residues. The CDR3, as DNA: TGTGCCAGCAGCCCGCCCCTGTGGCCGAATGAGCAGTTCTTC. Translated, it gives CASSPPLWPNEQFF.

The V and J genes are TRBV11-3 and TRBJ2-1, with 7 bases fitting TRBD2. This CDR3 spans 16 amino acids. The germline gives CDR1 SGHNT, CDR2 YENEEA. Trimming cost V 1 base and J 3 bases; bases outside gene matches: 6. The CDR3 protein is CASSLGEGNYYNEQFF. The CDR3 coding sequence is TGTGCCAGCAGCTTAGGGGAGGGCAATTACTACAATGAGCAGTTCTTC.

V usage is TRBV6-2 or TRBV6-3 and J usage is TRBJ1-2; 12 nucleotides match TRBD1. Looked up from germline, CDR1 is MNHEY and CDR2 is SVGEGT. After removal of 2 bases from V and 7 bases from J, the junction contained 5 bases not matched to a gene. CDR3 size: 15 residues. CDR3: CASSYPGQGASGYTF. As DNA, the CDR3 is TGTGCCAGCAGTTACCCGGGACAGGGGGCGAGTGGCTACACCTTC.

The chain couples TRBV7-3 to TRBJ2-5; TRBD1 matches 8 bases. The germline CDR1 and CDR2 sequences are SGHTA and FQGTGA. The CDR3 runs 14 residues. Unmatched junction bases numbered 7, after V lost 5 bases and J lost 5 bases. This chain's CDR3 is CASSAQGGHETQYF. As DNA, the CDR3 is TGTGCCAGCAGCGCACAGGGGGGCCACGAGACCCAGTACTTC.

The chain has TRBV4-1 and TRBJ2-7; 12 bases agree with TRBD1. This CDR3 has 16 amino acids. V shed 3 bases and J 7 bases; nucleotides not matched to a gene: 10. Looked up from germline, CDR1 is MGHRA and CDR2 is YSYEKL. CDR3 nucleotides: TGCGCCAGCAGCCATGTACCGGGACAGGGGGCAGGAGAGCAGTACTTC. Protein product: CASSHVPGQGAGEQYF.

This clone appeared once. The gene calls are TRBV9 and TRBJ2-1, with a tentative D call TRBD1 (6 bases). Germline CDR1 reads SGDLS; CDR2 reads YYNGEE. This CDR3 region has 16 residues. Trimming pared 4 bases from V and 1 base from J, leaving 15 bases between. As DNA, the CDR3 is TGTGCCAGCAGCCCTATCGGCAGGGGATCCTACAATGAGCAGTTCTTC. Its translation is CASSPIGRGSYNEQFF.

The rearrangement uses TRBV29-1 and TRBJ1-1, with D maybe TRBD1 (6 bases). V lost 4 bases to trimming and J lost 1 base, with 10 bases between them. CDR3 length equals 13 residues. CDR1 SQVTM and CDR2 ANQGSEA come from the germline V gene. CDR3: CSVVRGGNTEAFF. CDR3 bases: TGCAGCGTTGTCAGGGGTGGGAACACTGAAGCTTTCTTT.

CDR3 amino acids: CASSLTGTGGIQPQHF. CDR3 DNA: TGTGCCAGCAGCTTGACCGGGACAGGGGGCATTCAGCCCCAGCATTTT. This chain links TRBV7-9 with TRBJ1-5, with 12 nucleotides matching TRBD1. Germline assignment: CDR1 SEHNR and CDR2 FQNEAQ (reference sequence). Trimming at V came to 3 bases and at J to 6 bases, leaving 6 bases not matched to a gene. There are 16 residues in the CDR3. The variable domain in full, with the rest retrieved from reference TRBV7-9 and TRBJ1-5, is DTGVSQNPRHKITKRGQNVTFRCDPISEHNRLYWYRQTLGQGPEFLTYFQNEAQLEKSRLLSDRFSAERPKGSFSTLEIQRTEQGDSAMYLCASSLTGTGGIQPQHFGDGTRLSIL.

V gene TRBV30 combines with J gene TRBJ2-3; no reliable D call. V was shortened by 2 bases and J by 8 bases, with 14 bases between the two germline ends. The CDR3 consists of 13 residues. Germline CDR1 and CDR2: GTSNPN and SVGIG (reference sequence). CDR3 sequence reads: CAWSRGSPGTQYF. CDR3 bases: TGTGCCTGGAGTCGCGGAAGTCCGGGTACGCAGTATTTT.

The chain is built from TRBV30 and TRBJ2-3; tentatively, D is TRBD2 (6 bases). CDR3 length: 13 residues. The germline V gene encodes CDR1 GTSNPN and CDR2 SVGIG (reference sequence). The V and J ends lost 7 bases and 2 bases respectively, with 13 bases between them. The CDR3 spells CASAGGFTDTQYF. The CDR3 DNA reads TGTGCCTCCGCCGGGGGTTTCACAGATACGCAGTATTTT.

This chain connects TRBV5-1 to TRBJ2-1, with D possibly matching TRBD1 (6 bases). V was pared by 0 bases and J by 2 bases, with 12 bases between. The CDR3 has 16 residues. Germline-derived CDR1 and CDR2 are SGHRS and YFSETQ. CDR3 region: CASSLAGHGAYNEQFF. The CDR3 nucleotides are TGCGCCAGCAGCTTGGCGGGACACGGAGCCTACAATGAGCAGTTCTTC. Variable domain in full (rest from reference TRBV5-1 and TRBJ2-1): KAGVTQTPRYLIKTRGQQVTLSCSPISGHRSVSWYQQTPGQGLQFLFEYFSETQRNKGNFPGRFSGRQFSNSRSEMNVSTLELGDSALYLCASSLAGHGAYNEQFFGPGTRLTVL.

The V gene is TRBV5-1, the J gene TRBJ2-5; D gene uncertain. CDR3 size: 13 residues. Deletions cut 1 base from V and 3 bases from J, with 7 bases between. Per germline, CDR1 SGHRS and CDR2 YFSETQ. The DNA for the CDR3 is TGCGCCAGCAGCTTGCTGCAGAAAGAGACCCAGTACTTC. Protein sequence: CASSLLQKETQYF.

This rearrangement joins TRBV28 to TRBJ2-1; 7 bases fit TRBD2. This CDR3 is 15 amino acids long. Looked up from germline, CDR1 is MDHEN and CDR2 is SYDVKM. J gave up 5 bases and V 2 bases, and 6 bases lay outside the gene matches. For the CDR3, the DNA is TGTGCCAGCAGTTTAGGACTAGTAGCCAACAATGAGCAGTTCTTC. Its protein product is CASSLGLVANNEQFF. Drawing the rest from reference TRBV28 and TRBJ2-1, the complete variable domain is DVKVTQSSRYLVKRTGEKVFLECVQDMDHENMFWYRQDPGLGLRLIYFSYDVKMKEKGDIPEGYSVSREKKERFSLILESASTNQTSMYLCASSLGLVANNEQFFGPGTRLTVL.

V is TRBV15 and J is TRBJ2-2; D gene unclear. The germline V gene has CDR1 LNHNV and CDR2 YYDKDF (reference sequence). The CDR3 is 14 amino acids. Trimming removed 0 bases at V and 1 base at J, with 3 bases between. The CDR3 DNA reads TGTGCCACCAGCAGAGACCGGAACACCGGGGAGCTGTTTTTT. Translating gives CATSRDRNTGELFF.

This clone was seen a handful of times. The chain couples TRBV3-1 (or the pseudogene TRBV3-2) to TRBJ2-1, with TRBD2 matching 9 bases. V shed 1 base and J 5 bases; nucleotides not matched to a gene: 3. The germline CDR1 and CDR2 sequences are LGHDT and YNNKEL (reference sequence). CDR3 length: 15 residues. CDR3 DNA sequence: TGTGCCAGCAGCCAAGGACTAGCGGATAACAATGAGCAGTTCTTC. It encodes CASSQGLADNNEQFF.